The entry that follows covers one T cell receptor (beta chain) sequence. Mismatch with germline at one junction end may stem from a read error. The sample is drawn from a study of cytomegalovirus exposure and HLA in healthy donors. With 60 Vbeta and 13 Jbeta primers, the PCR was carried out. Profiled with immunoSEQ multiplex PCR; TCRdb holds only in-frame clones, not every one. This table holds some 100,000 clones, 84% found once. Material: PBMCs. The clonotype was recovered from a woman in her late teens or twenties in good health and CMV-seronegative.

DNA for the CDR3: TGTTCCAGCAGCTTAGCAGCCGGGGGGGAGCAGTTCTTC. This sequence encodes CSSSLAAGGEQFF. The V and J genes are TRBV7-9 and TRBJ2-1; 7 bases are a match to TRBD2. Germline values: CDR1 SEHNR, CDR2 FQNEAQ (reference sequence). This CDR3 is 13 amino acids long.